These 10 T cell receptor beta chains were sequenced from one sample in a study of blood T cell repertoires in COVID-19. Clones were sequenced by immunoSEQ multiplex PCR, and TCRdb holds only the in-frame ones, with some missing. This table holds roughly 200,000 clones, 86% found once. What was sequenced was PBMCs or T cells enriched from blood (not recorded which). These receptors all stem from a woman in her 30s who had recovered from COVID-19.

The V call is TRBV7-9, the J call TRBJ2-7; TRBD1 agrees at 8 bases. Germline lookup yields CDR1 SEHNR and CDR2 FQNEAQ (reference sequence). J was trimmed by 4 bases and V by 2 bases; bases with no gene match: 7. The CDR3 is 15 amino acids. As DNA, the CDR3 is TGTGCCAGCAGCTTAATTTTGGGACAGGCATACGAGCAGTACTTC. Translated: CASSLILGQAYEQYF.

This sequence joins TRBV6-1 and TRBJ1-1; D is perhaps TRBD1 (5 bases). The germline gives CDR1 MNHNS, CDR2 SASEGT. Trimming removed 7 bases from V and 3 bases from J, with 15 bases in between. The CDR3 length is 14 residues. The CDR3 loop reads CASKILGQDTEAFF. CDR3 sequence (DNA): TGTGCCAGCAAGATATTAGGACAAGACACTGAAGCTTTCTTT.

The chain joins TRBV11-2 to TRBJ1-3; D unresolved. CDR1 is SGHAT and CDR2 is FQNNGV in the germline V gene. The CDR3 runs 15 residues. Between the trimmed V and J ends, which lost 3 bases and 4 bases, there was a span of 13 bases. CDR3 sequence: CASSFGSTSGNTIYF. CDR3 in DNA: TGTGCCAGCAGCTTCGGGTCTACCTCAGGAAACACCATATATTTT.

The chain carries TRBV18 and TRBJ1-2, with TRBD1 matching over 7 bases. Losses at the gene ends were 4 bases for V and 3 bases for J; bases not matched to a gene: 2. This CDR3 has 13 amino acids. The germline CDR1 and CDR2 sequences are KGHSH and LQKENI. CDR3 bases: TGTGCCAGCTCACGGACAGGAGACTATGGCTACACCTTC. Its protein product is CASSRTGDYGYTF.

The chain recombines TRBV2 with TRBJ2-7, with 8 bases fitting TRBD1. J gave up 2 bases and V 3 bases, and 3 bases lay outside the gene matches. CDR3 size: 14 residues. CDR1 and CDR2 (germline): SNHLY, FYNNEI. The CDR3, as DNA: TGTGCCAGCAGTGAGTCAGGGGGCCCCTACGAGCAGTACTTC. It codes for CASSESGGPYEQYF.

Only one count was recorded for this clone. J is TRBJ2-7 and V is TRBV7-9; no clear D gene. V shed 1 base and J shed 0 bases, with 10 bases lying between them. The CDR3 has 15 amino acids. The germline CDR1 and CDR2 sequences are SEHNR and FQNEAQ (reference sequence). The CDR3 reads CASSLGSLTSYEQYF. The CDR3 DNA reads TGTGCCAGCAGCTTAGGTAGCCTGACCTCCTACGAGCAGTACTTC.

The rearrangement joins TRBV12-3 or TRBV12-4 to TRBJ1-1, with TRBD1 as a possible D gene (6 bases). The ends were cut back, 3 bases at V and 10 bases at J, with 12 bases in the middle. The CDR3 spans 12 residues. In DNA, the CDR3 is TGTGCCAGCAGTTTTGGGGGGGCTGGAGCTTTCTTT. As protein: CASSFGGAGAFF.

The rearrangement links TRBV5-1 to TRBJ1-2; D is possibly TRBD1 (6 bases). Germline V CDR1 and CDR2: SGHRS, YFSETQ. CDR3 length: 12 residues. V lost 4 bases and J lost 4, with 8 bases in between. In DNA, the CDR3 is TGCGCCAGCAGCGTGGACAGCTATGGCTACACCTTC. This sequence encodes CASSVDSYGYTF.

J is TRBJ1-1 and V is TRBV28; unclear D gene. The CDR3 has 10 amino acids. Germline CDR1 reads MDHEN; CDR2 reads SYDVKM. V gave up 8 bases and J gave up 7 bases, with 8 bases separating them. CDR3 residues: CASLGSEAFF. CDR3 nucleotide sequence: TGTGCCAGCCTGGGCAGTGAAGCTTTCTTT.

The rearrangement links TRBV2 to TRBJ1-5, with 7 positions matching TRBD1. The V gene's germline CDR1 is SNHLY and CDR2 FYNNEI. CDR3 size: 12 residues. Trimming took 2 bases from V and 13 from J; bases not matched to a gene: 5. The CDR3 region has the DNA TGTGCCAGCAGTGAAAGGGGGCGGAATCAGCATTTT. It translates to CASSERGRNQHF.